Listed below are T cell receptor beta chains from one sample, sequenced in a study of T cells in Graves' hyperthyroidism and ophthalmopathy. TCRdb re-derived calls from the multiplex PCR reads in MiXCR, one entry per CDR3 protein. Of about 520,000 distinct CDR3 sequences listed, around 24% are singletons. The specimen sequenced was blood. All receptors derive from a woman younger than 45 with Graves' ophthalmopathy. Each CDR3 is given with its conserved first and last residue. D genes are given only for firm matches. The size of a clone is reported for some rows only, either as once, few or many, or as a class for expanded clones.

j_gene: TRBJ2-7
d_gene: .
abundance: .
v_gene: TRBV28
CDR3aa: CASSFSRPQFYEQYF
CDR3nt: TGTGCCAGCAGTTTTAGCAGACCCCAATTCTACGAGCAGTACTTC

j_gene: TRBJ2-7
d_gene: .
abundance: many
v_gene: TRBV30
CDR3aa: CAWRDSYEQYF
CDR3nt: TGTGCCTGGAGAGACAGCTACGAGCAGTACTTC

j_gene: TRBJ2-7
d_gene: .
abundance: many
v_gene: TRBV6-1
CDR3aa: CASSRQEPTYEQYF
CDR3nt: TGTGCCAGCTCCCGACAGGAGCCGACCTACGAGCAGTACTTC

j_gene: TRBJ1-1
d_gene: .
abundance: few
v_gene: TRBV12-3/TRBV12-4
CDR3aa: CASSLTDPNTEAFF
CDR3nt: TGTGCCAGCAGTTTGACAGATCCAAACACTGAAGCTTTCTTT

j_gene: TRBJ2-7
d_gene: .
abundance: .
v_gene: TRBV4-2
CDR3aa: CASSQAGEPYEQYF
CDR3nt: TGTGCCAGCAGCCAAGCCGGGGAGCCCTACGAGCAGTACTTC

j_gene: TRBJ2-5
d_gene: .
abundance: many
v_gene: TRBV6-5
CDR3aa: CASSYSRTHKETQYF
CDR3nt: TGTGCCAGCAGTTACAGCCGGACTCATAAAGAGACCCAGTACTTC

j_gene: TRBJ1-1
d_gene: .
abundance: many
v_gene: TRBV6-2/TRBV6-3
CDR3aa: CASSYSGILNTEAFF
CDR3nt: TGTGCCAGCAGTTACTCCGGGATTTTGAACACTGAAGCTTTCTTT

j_gene: TRBJ2-1
d_gene: .
abundance: many
v_gene: TRBV6-5
CDR3aa: CASSYANSYNEQFF
CDR3nt: TGTGCCAGCAGTTACGCTAACTCCTACAATGAGCAGTTCTTC

j_gene: TRBJ2-2
d_gene: .
abundance: many
v_gene: TRBV27
CDR3aa: CASSFVRNPPRPNTGELFF
CDR3nt: TGTGCCAGCAGTTTTGTCAGAAACCCTCCCCGCCCTAACACCGGGGAGCTGTTTTTT

j_gene: TRBJ2-2
d_gene: .
abundance: once
v_gene: TRBV6-5
CDR3aa: CASSYRGIGELFF
CDR3nt: TGTGCCAGCAGTTATCGGGGGATCGGGGAGCTGTTTTTT

j_gene: TRBJ2-1
d_gene: .
abundance: few
v_gene: TRBV2
CDR3aa: CASRAVLAYNEQFF
CDR3nt: TGTGCCAGCAGGGCCGTCCTAGCGTACAATGAGCAGTTCTTC

j_gene: TRBJ1-2
d_gene: TRBD1
abundance: many
v_gene: TRBV12-3/TRBV12-4
CDR3aa: CASSLDRGRSGYTF
CDR3nt: TGTGCCAGCAGTCTCGACAGGGGTCGATCCGGCTACACCTTC

j_gene: TRBJ2-5
d_gene: .
abundance: many
v_gene: TRBV7-2
CDR3aa: CASSLQAGQETQYF
CDR3nt: TGTGCCAGCAGCTTACAAGCGGGCCAAGAGACCCAGTACTTC

j_gene: TRBJ2-5
d_gene: .
abundance: many
v_gene: TRBV15
CDR3aa: CATSRDRGGMRETQYF
CDR3nt: TGTGCCACCAGCAGAGATCGAGGCGGCATGCGGGAGACCCAGTACTTC

j_gene: TRBJ2-7
d_gene: .
abundance: .
v_gene: TRBV2
CDR3aa: CASHGGGSSYEQYF
CDR3nt: TGTGCCAGCCATGGAGGGGGCTCTTCCTACGAGCAGTACTTC

j_gene: TRBJ1-2
d_gene: .
abundance: few
v_gene: TRBV6-1
CDR3aa: CASSEAELVIYGYTF
CDR3nt: TGTGCCAGCAGTGAAGCGGAACTGGTTATCTATGGCTACACCTTC

j_gene: TRBJ1-2
d_gene: .
abundance: many
v_gene: TRBV13
CDR3aa: CASSFLSSYGYTF
CDR3nt: TGTGCCAGCAGCTTTTTGTCCTCCTATGGCTACACCTTC

j_gene: TRBJ2-7
d_gene: TRBD2
abundance: .
v_gene: TRBV6-1
CDR3aa: CASSELPGGAYEQYF
CDR3nt: TGTGCCAGCAGTGAATTGCCGGGAGGGGCCTACGAGCAGTACTTC

j_gene: TRBJ1-1
d_gene: .
abundance: many
v_gene: TRBV11-1
CDR3aa: CASSLAWDTEAFF
CDR3nt: TGTGCCAGCAGCTTAGCGTGGGACACTGAAGCTTTCTTT

j_gene: TRBJ2-2
d_gene: .
abundance: many
v_gene: TRBV12-3/TRBV12-4
CDR3aa: CASSKKAAGELFF
CDR3nt: TGTGCCAGCAGCAAAAAGGCTGCCGGGGAGCTGTTTTTT

j_gene: TRBJ1-3
d_gene: .
abundance: many
v_gene: TRBV6-5
CDR3aa: CASGAGNTIYF
CDR3nt: TGTGCCAGTGGGGCTGGAAACACCATATATTTT

j_gene: TRBJ2-7
d_gene: TRBD1
abundance: many
v_gene: TRBV20-1
CDR3aa: CSAPKDRVTYEQYF
CDR3nt: TGCAGTGCGCCCAAGGACAGGGTTACCTACGAGCAGTACTTC

j_gene: TRBJ1-1
d_gene: .
abundance: many
v_gene: TRBV6-2/TRBV6-3
CDR3aa: CASKMGQGSAEAFF
CDR3nt: TGTGCCAGCAAAATGGGGCAGGGAAGCGCTGAAGCTTTCTTT

j_gene: TRBJ1-5
d_gene: TRBD1
abundance: .
v_gene: TRBV6-5
CDR3aa: CASSYGTGGQPQHF
CDR3nt: TGTGCCAGCAGTTACGGGACAGGGGGTCAGCCCCAGCATTTT

j_gene: TRBJ1-2
d_gene: TRBD1
abundance: many
v_gene: TRBV6-1
CDR3aa: CASSERGRGKIHGYTF
CDR3nt: TGTGCCAGCAGTGAAAGGGGCAGGGGGAAGATCCATGGCTACACCTTC

j_gene: TRBJ1-2
d_gene: TRBD1
abundance: .
v_gene: TRBV19
CDR3aa: CASSIDLLGTDGYTF
CDR3nt: TGTGCCAGTAGTATAGATCTTCTCGGGACAGATGGCTACACCTTC

j_gene: TRBJ2-5
d_gene: .
abundance: few
v_gene: TRBV30
CDR3aa: CAWGGETQYF
CDR3nt: TGTGCCTGGGGGGGAGAGACCCAGTACTTC

j_gene: TRBJ2-7
d_gene: TRBD2
abundance: .
v_gene: TRBV20-1
CDR3aa: CSAGSGGYEQYF
CDR3nt: TGCAGTGCGGGTAGCGGGGGTTACGAGCAGTACTTC

j_gene: TRBJ1-2
d_gene: .
abundance: .
v_gene: TRBV12-3/TRBV12-4
CDR3aa: CASSGVRPNYGYTF
CDR3nt: TGTGCCAGCAGTGGGGTTCGTCCGAACTATGGCTACACCTTC

j_gene: TRBJ2-5
d_gene: .
abundance: .
v_gene: TRBV27
CDR3aa: CASSGDVLGETQYF
CDR3nt: TGTGCCAGCAGTGGAGACGTTTTGGGGGAGACCCAGTACTTC

j_gene: TRBJ2-5
d_gene: .
abundance: few
v_gene: TRBV10-3
CDR3aa: CAISETGPETQYF
CDR3nt: TGTGCCATCAGTGAGACAGGGCCGGAGACCCAGTACTTC

j_gene: TRBJ2-7
d_gene: TRBD1
abundance: many
v_gene: TRBV5-1
CDR3aa: CASSSSGTGGSAEQYF
CDR3nt: TGCGCCAGCAGCTCTTCCGGGACAGGGGGGTCTGCCGAGCAGTACTTC

j_gene: TRBJ2-7
d_gene: TRBD1
abundance: many
v_gene: TRBV12-3/TRBV12-4
CDR3aa: CASNPGQGAYEQYF
CDR3nt: TGTGCCAGCAATCCGGGACAGGGGGCCTACGAGCAGTACTTC

j_gene: TRBJ1-2
d_gene: TRBD1
abundance: .
v_gene: TRBV12-3/TRBV12-4
CDR3aa: CASGRQGTYGYTF
CDR3nt: TGTGCCAGCGGGCGACAGGGCACCTATGGCTACACCTTC

j_gene: TRBJ1-1
d_gene: TRBD1
abundance: many
v_gene: TRBV7-2
CDR3aa: CASSYLDRGAFF
CDR3nt: TGTGCCAGCAGCTACTTGGACAGGGGAGCTTTCTTT

j_gene: TRBJ2-5
d_gene: .
abundance: .
v_gene: TRBV11-2
CDR3aa: CASSLDPGTSLGYF
CDR3nt: TGTGCCAGCAGCTTAGATCCAGGGACAAGCCTTGGGTACTTC

j_gene: TRBJ2-7
d_gene: .
abundance: .
v_gene: TRBV20-1
CDR3aa: CSALGGASPYEQYF
CDR3nt: TGCAGTGCCCTAGGTGGGGCTAGCCCCTACGAGCAGTACTTC

j_gene: TRBJ1-2
d_gene: TRBD1
abundance: many
v_gene: TRBV6-5
CDR3aa: CASSYTGTGIYGYTF
CDR3nt: TGTGCCAGCAGTTACACCGGGACAGGGATCTATGGCTACACCTTC

j_gene: TRBJ2-7
d_gene: .
abundance: many
v_gene: TRBV30
CDR3aa: CAYCRKDSNEQYF
CDR3nt: TGTGCCTACTGCCGAAAGGACAGTAACGAGCAGTACTTC

j_gene: TRBJ1-1
d_gene: .
abundance: .
v_gene: TRBV6-2/TRBV6-3
CDR3aa: CASSSLGVYEQYFGPGTEAFF
CDR3nt: .

j_gene: TRBJ1-1
d_gene: .
abundance: .
v_gene: TRBV12-3/TRBV12-4
CDR3aa: CASSLIWGDTEAFF
CDR3nt: TGTGCCAGCAGTCTCATTTGGGGGGACACTGAAGCTTTCTTT

j_gene: TRBJ2-7
d_gene: TRBD1
abundance: many
v_gene: TRBV12-3/TRBV12-4
CDR3aa: CASSFSPGQGLYEQYF
CDR3nt: TGTGCCAGCAGTTTTTCGCCGGGACAGGGGCTGTACGAGCAGTACTTC

j_gene: TRBJ2-5
d_gene: .
abundance: many
v_gene: TRBV7-8
CDR3aa: CASSSLWAQETQYF
CDR3nt: TGTGCCAGCAGCTCTCTATGGGCCCAAGAGACCCAGTACTTC

j_gene: TRBJ1-1
d_gene: .
abundance: .
v_gene: TRBV7-2
CDR3aa: CASSFRGATEAFF
CDR3nt: TGTGCCAGCAGCTTCAGGGGAGCAACTGAAGCTTTCTTT

j_gene: TRBJ2-6
d_gene: TRBD2
abundance: many
v_gene: TRBV10-3
CDR3aa: CADKGLLSSGANVLTF
CDR3nt: TGTGCCGACAAGGGACTACTTAGCTCTGGGGCCAACGTCCTGACTTTC

j_gene: TRBJ2-4
d_gene: .
abundance: few
v_gene: TRBV6-1
CDR3aa: CASGRNKNIKYF
CDR3nt: TGTGCCAGCGGGAGGAATAAAAACATTAAGTACTTC